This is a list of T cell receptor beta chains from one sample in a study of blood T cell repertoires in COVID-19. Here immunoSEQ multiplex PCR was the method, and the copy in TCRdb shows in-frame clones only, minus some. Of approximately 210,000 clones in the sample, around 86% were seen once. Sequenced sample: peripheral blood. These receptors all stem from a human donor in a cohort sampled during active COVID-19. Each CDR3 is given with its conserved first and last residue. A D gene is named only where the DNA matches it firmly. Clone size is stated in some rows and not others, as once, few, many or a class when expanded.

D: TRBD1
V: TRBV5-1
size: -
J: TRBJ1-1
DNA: TGCGCCAGCAGCTTGGACAGGGGGCCGACTGAAGCTTTCTTT
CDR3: CASSLDRGPTEAFF

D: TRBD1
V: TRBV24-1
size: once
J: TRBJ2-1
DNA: TGTGCCACCCGGGACAGGCCCTACAATGAGCAGTTCTTC
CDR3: CATRDRPYNEQFF

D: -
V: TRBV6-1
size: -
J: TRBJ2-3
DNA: TGTGCCAGCAGTGAGGCGGGGTATATTGATACGCAGTATTTT
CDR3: CASSEAGYIDTQYF

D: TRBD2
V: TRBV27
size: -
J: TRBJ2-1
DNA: TGTGCCAGCAGTTTAGGCGGGAGGGGTGAGCAGTTCTTC
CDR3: CASSLGGRGEQFF

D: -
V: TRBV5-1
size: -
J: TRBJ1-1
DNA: TGCGCCAGCAGCTTCCCCTCCGCTGAAGCTTTCTTT
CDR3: CASSFPSAEAFF

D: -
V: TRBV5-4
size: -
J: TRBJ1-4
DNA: TGTGCCAGCAGCAGGTGGACACAGAATGAAAAACTGTTTTTT
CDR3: CASSRWTQNEKLFF

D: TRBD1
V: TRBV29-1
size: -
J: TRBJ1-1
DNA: TGCAGCGTTGGAAGGACAGGTTGGAACACTGAAGCTTTCTTT
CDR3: CSVGRTGWNTEAFF

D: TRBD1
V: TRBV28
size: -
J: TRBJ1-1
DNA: TGTGCCAGCAGTAGGAGAGGACAGGGGATCGAAGCTTTCTTT
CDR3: CASSRRGQGIEAFF

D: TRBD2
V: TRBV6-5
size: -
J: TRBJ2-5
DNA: TGTGCCACCCTTGGGCCCGGGGGGGCCCAGTACTTC
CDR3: CATLGPGGAQYF

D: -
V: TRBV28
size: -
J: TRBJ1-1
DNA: TGTGCCAGCAGTTTATCCAGGACGGGGGGGACTGCTGAAGCTTTCTTT
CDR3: CASSLSRTGGTAEAFF

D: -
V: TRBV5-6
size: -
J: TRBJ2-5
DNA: TGTGCCAGCAGCTCGCCCCCCCTACTACGGGGGGAGACCCAGTACTTC
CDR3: CASSSPPLLRGETQYF

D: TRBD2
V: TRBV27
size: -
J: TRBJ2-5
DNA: TGTGCCAGCAGTTCTCTCGCAATGGGAGCGGGAGCCGGGAAGACCCAGTACTTC
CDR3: CASSSLAMGAGAGKTQYF

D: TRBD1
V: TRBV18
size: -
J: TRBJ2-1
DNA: TGTGCCAGCTCACCGGACAGGCAGAGCTCCTACAATGAGCAGTTCTTC
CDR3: CASSPDRQSSYNEQFF

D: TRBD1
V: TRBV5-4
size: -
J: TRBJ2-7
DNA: TGTGCCAGCAGCATTGGACAGGGGGTTCCCTACGAGCAGTACTTC
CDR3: CASSIGQGVPYEQYF

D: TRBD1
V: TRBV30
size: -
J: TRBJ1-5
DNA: TGTGCCTGGGAAGGACAGGGAGGACAGCCCCAGCATTTT
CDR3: CAWEGQGGQPQHF

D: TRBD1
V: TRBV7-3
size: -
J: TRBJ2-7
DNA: TGTGCCAGCAGCCAATCAGGGGGCGGGATCTACGAGCAGTACTTC
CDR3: CASSQSGGGIYEQYF

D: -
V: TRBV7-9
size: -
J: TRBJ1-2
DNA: TGTGCCAGCAGCTTAGTAAGCAGGGCCTATGGCTACACCTTC
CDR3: CASSLVSRAYGYTF

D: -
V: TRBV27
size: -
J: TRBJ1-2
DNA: TGTGCCAGCAGCTTCGCCGCAGGGGCAGGTGGCTACACCTTC
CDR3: CASSFAAGAGGYTF

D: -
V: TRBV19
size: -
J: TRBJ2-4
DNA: TGTGCCAGCCTCCCGACCGGGCGGGAAAACATTCAGTACTTC
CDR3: CASLPTGRENIQYF

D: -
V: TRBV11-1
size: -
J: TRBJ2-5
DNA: TGTGCCAGCAGCCCGGGACTGACGCGGTGGGAGACCCAGTACTTC
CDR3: CASSPGLTRWETQYF

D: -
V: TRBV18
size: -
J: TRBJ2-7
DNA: TGTGCCAGCTCACTTAAGGAGGCCTACGAGCAGTACTTC
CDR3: CASSLKEAYEQYF

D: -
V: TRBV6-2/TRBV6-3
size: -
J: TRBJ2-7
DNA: TGTGCCAGCAGTTACTCGGAGGACTCCTACGAGCAGTACTTC
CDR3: CASSYSEDSYEQYF

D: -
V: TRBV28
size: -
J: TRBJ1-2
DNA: TGTGCCAGCAGACTCGGACAGATTCTCTATGGCTACACCTTC
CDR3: CASRLGQILYGYTF

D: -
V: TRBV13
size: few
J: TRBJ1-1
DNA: TGTGCCAGCAGCGCCCGTCTCCATGCCGAGGTGAACACTGAAGCTTTCTTT
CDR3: CASSARLHAEVNTEAFF

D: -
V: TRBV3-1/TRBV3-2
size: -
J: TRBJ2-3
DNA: TGTGCCAGCAGCCAAGAGAAGAGGGCCCTCGACCGGGATACGCAGTATTTT
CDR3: CASSQEKRALDRDTQYF

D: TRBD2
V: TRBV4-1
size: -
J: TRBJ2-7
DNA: TGCGCCAGCAGCCACATAGGTAGCGGGAGGAGGGAGCAGTACTTC
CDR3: CASSHIGSGRREQYF

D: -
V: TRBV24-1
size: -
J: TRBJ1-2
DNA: TGTGCCACCAGTGATTCGGGGCAGGGACTTCATGGCTACACCTTC
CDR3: CATSDSGQGLHGYTF

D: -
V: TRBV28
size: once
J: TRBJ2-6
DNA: TGTGCCAGCAGTCCTTACTCCGACAGGTCTGGGGCCAACGTCCTGACTTTC
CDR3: CASSPYSDRSGANVLTF

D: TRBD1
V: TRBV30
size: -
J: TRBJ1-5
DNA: TGTGCCTGCGAACAGGGGGGAGGTCAGCCCCAGCATTTT
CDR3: CACEQGGGQPQHF

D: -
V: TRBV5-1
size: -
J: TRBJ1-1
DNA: TGCGCCAGCAGCTTGGAATGGCAGGGTTTAGAAGCTTTCTTT
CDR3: CASSLEWQGLEAFF

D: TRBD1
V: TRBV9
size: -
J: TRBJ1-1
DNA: TGTGCCAGCAGGCCTAGGGACAGTGGAAGAGCGACTGAAGCTTTCTTT
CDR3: CASRPRDSGRATEAFF

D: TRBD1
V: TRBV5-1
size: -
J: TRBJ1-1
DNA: TGCGCCAGCAGCCTACTGACAGGGAAGAACGCTGAAGCTTTCTTT
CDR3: CASSLLTGKNAEAFF

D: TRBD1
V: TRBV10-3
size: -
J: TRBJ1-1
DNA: TGTGCCATCAGTTCCGGGACAGTTACAAACACTGAAGCTTTCTTT
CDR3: CAISSGTVTNTEAFF

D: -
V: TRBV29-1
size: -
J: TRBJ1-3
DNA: TGCAGCGTTGGAGGGGGTTCCGGAAACACCATATATTTT
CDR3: CSVGGGSGNTIYF

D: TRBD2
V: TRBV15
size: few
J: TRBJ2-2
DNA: TGTGCCACCAGCGCCTCGGGACTAGCGATGAACACCGGGGAGCTGTTTTTT
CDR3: CATSASGLAMNTGELFF

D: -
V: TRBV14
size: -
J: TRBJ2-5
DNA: TGTGCCAGCAGCCAAGAGGACTTCCAAGAGACCCAGTACTTC
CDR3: CASSQEDFQETQYF

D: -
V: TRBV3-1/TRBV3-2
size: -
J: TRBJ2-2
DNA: TGTGCCAGCAGCCTAAGCGGTCTCACCGGGGAGCTGTTTTTT
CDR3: CASSLSGLTGELFF

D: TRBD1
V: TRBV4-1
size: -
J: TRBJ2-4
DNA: TGCGCCAGCAGCCAGGCGGAACAGGGGGCAGGCAAAAACATTCAGTACTTC
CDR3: CASSQAEQGAGKNIQYF

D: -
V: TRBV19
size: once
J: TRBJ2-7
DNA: TGTGCCAGTAGTTTGGACATCTACTACGAGCAGTACTTC
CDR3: CASSLDIYYEQYF

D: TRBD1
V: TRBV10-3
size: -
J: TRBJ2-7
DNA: TGTGCCATCAGTGAGTCTCAGACAGGGGGGGGATACGAGCAGTACTTC
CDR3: CAISESQTGGGYEQYF

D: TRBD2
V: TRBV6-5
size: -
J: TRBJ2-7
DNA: TGTGCCAGCAGTTACTCAATAGCGGGGACCTACGAGCAGTACTTC
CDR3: CASSYSIAGTYEQYF

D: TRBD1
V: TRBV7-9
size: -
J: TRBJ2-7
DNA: TGTGCCAGCAGCCTGCGGACAGGGGTGCACGAGCAGTACTTC
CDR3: CASSLRTGVHEQYF

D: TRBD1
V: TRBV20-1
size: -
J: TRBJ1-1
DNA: TGCAGTGCTTGGACAGGGGAAGCTTTCTTT
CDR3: CSAWTGEAFF

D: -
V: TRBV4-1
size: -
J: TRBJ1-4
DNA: TGCGCCAGCAGCCGAACCCAGGGTACTAATGAAAAACTGTTTTTT
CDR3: CASSRTQGTNEKLFF

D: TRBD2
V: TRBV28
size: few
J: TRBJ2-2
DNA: TGTGCCAGCAGGTATAGCGGGAGGGACACCGGGGAGCTGTTTTTT
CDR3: CASRYSGRDTGELFF

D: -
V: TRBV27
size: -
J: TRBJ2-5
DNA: TGTGCCAGCAGTTTCAATCGTCGGGAAGGGGAGACCCAGTACTTC
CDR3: CASSFNRREGETQYF

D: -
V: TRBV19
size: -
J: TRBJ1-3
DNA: TGTGCCAGTAGTACAGGACAGCGGGGCTCTGGAAACACCATATATTTT
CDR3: CASSTGQRGSGNTIYF

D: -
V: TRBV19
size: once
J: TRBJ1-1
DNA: TGTGCCAGTAGTATTGGGGCAGGATTGAACACTGAAGCTTTCTTT
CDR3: CASSIGAGLNTEAFF